Listed here is a single TCR beta chain. The CDR3 has 14 residues. V lost 6 bases to trimming and J lost 7 bases, with 16 bases between them. Germline CDR1 reads LNHDA; CDR2 reads SQIVND (reference sequence). The data originate from a study of identical twins. Template switching added a universal primer binding site, and final cDNA carried unique molecular identifiers. A single record per CDR3 protein comes from TCRdb applying MiXCR to the 5' RACE reads. This table has about 200,000 distinct CDR3 sequences, about 15% appearing once. These records were also assigned to another study, of T cells expressing NK-cell markers. From that second work: Sorted CD3+CD56+NKG2C+, CD3+CD56+NKG2C- and CD3+CD56-NKG2C+ T-cell subsets were beta-chain profiled.

The specimen sequenced was CD8+ T cells sorted from blood. The sequence derives from a woman under 30 in good health. The chain has TRBV19 and TRBJ2-1; D perhaps matches TRBD2 (5 bases). DNA of the CDR3: TGTGCCAGTAGCCACCTTCCGGGCGGGAATGAGCAGTTCTTC. Its protein product is CASSHLPGGNEQFF.